Described below is a single TCR beta chain sequence and its context. Its antigen is unknown. Base qualities were left out, and no much larger clone turns up one base away. The entry originates in a study of sequential checkpoint blockade in melanoma (dated by TCRdb to between 2018 and 2021). About the full investigation: Using 1:1 randomization, the trial assigned patients either to first-line nivolumab followed by ipilimumab (arm A) or to ipilimumab followed by nivolumab (arm B). Maintenance nivolumab came after each of the two trial sequences. DNA from about 100 melanoma tumor samples collected before treatment underwent TCRbeta immunosequencing. Some 20 patients had matched tumor biopsies taken before treatment and at week 13, after single-agent nivolumab (arm A) or ipilimumab (arm B). Roughly three quarters of the matched pre- and post-treatment tumor biopsy pairs came from the same lesion.

The study at large found these results: Tumor T-cell fraction and clonality were correlated with PD-L1 staining and CD8+ T-cell counts, but not with mutational load. Patients whose tumor T-cell fraction and clonality increased by week 13 were about 30 times more likely to achieve clinical benefit. In the nivolumab-first arm (arm A), pretreatment tumor TIL clonality was associated with response (P = .04). Validation of the response-prediction model combining TCR metrics and mutation burden is needed in larger, independent patient cohorts. Within-arm analyses of tumor T-cell fraction were constrained by small sample sizes and reduced statistical power.

Explained via the paper, the treatment or condition label denotes: randomized to nivolumab then ipilimumab (arm A) or the reverse (arm B). None of the trial patients had been given prior DNA-damaging chemotherapy. Samples were obtained from patients with melanoma enrolled in CheckMate 064, a randomized, open-label phase II trial of sequential checkpoint blockade. Genomic DNA from formalin-fixed paraffin-embedded (FFPE) tissue samples was used for tumor TCR sequencing. The immunoSEQ Assay was used to immunosequence TCRbeta CDR3 regions from genomic DNA. Genomic DNA was amplified by bias-controlled multiplex PCR before high-throughput sequencing. The paper's data handling went like this. To quantify the absolute abundance of each unique TCRbeta CDR3 region, the sequences were collapsed and filtered. Clonality, defined as 1 minus Pielou's evenness, was calculated using productive rearrangements only. Tumor T-cell fraction was calculated by normalizing TCRbeta template counts to the amount of usable DNA, which was estimated from several housekeeping genes. Clones with significantly greater frequencies in on-treatment versus baseline samples were identified using a previously published method. TCRdb took this table from immuneACCESS and kept in-frame rearrangements with V and J called. Such tables lack part of the clones; where checked against another copy, unresolved V genes explain under half of the gap, and the rest is unexplained. V and J calls and clone size follow that table, whereas D and trimming were derived from the DNA. For this sample there are approximately 19,000 clones; over 60% appear just once. The ten largest clones take up roughly 5% of the sample.

CDR1 and CDR2 are read off the germline V gene as SGHRS and YFSETQ. Trimming takes 0 bases from V and 4 bases from J, and the germline ends sit 11 bases apart. There are 15 amino acids in the CDR3, from cysteine to phenylalanine inclusive. Here the CDR3 DNA is all that survives: 45 bases in frame from base 1. This chain joins TRBV5-1 to TRBJ1-3; the D segment cannot be called with confidence. The receptor's source is a human donor with melanoma. Specimen: tumor tissue (inferred from file names), collected from a patient given nivolumab and ipilimumab in sequence. The CDR3: CASSLDGMAGNTIYF. Here is the DNA: TGCGCCAGCAGCTTGGATGGGATGGCCGGAAACACCATATATTTT.